This TCR beta chain was sequenced in a study of T-cell memory formation after mild COVID-19. At the level of the study: Most TCR clusters belonged to a single donor.

UMIs and sample barcodes were carried by the TCR alpha and TCR beta cDNA libraries that 5'RACE produced using constant-segment primers. One entry per CDR3 protein results from TCRdb running MiXCR on the 5' RACE reads. The sample records around 300,000 distinct CDR3 sequences, roughly 15% being singletons. CDR1 and CDR2 from the germline V gene are MNHEY and SVGAGI. V dropped 4 bases and J dropped 0 bases, with 12 bases sitting between them. The CDR3 totals 16 residues. The sample consisted of PBMCs or a T cell subset sorted from them (not recorded which). The rearrangement uses TRBV6-5 and TRBJ1-4; D unclear. This TCR was sampled from a man aged 18 to 30 who had mild COVID-19 (a few samples of this study predate the infection). Cell type and time point are not known. CDR3 residues: CASSSSFSATNEKLFF. The CDR3 DNA is TGTGCCAGCAGTTCCTCCTTTAGTGCAACTAATGAAAAACTGTTTTTT.